This T cell receptor (beta chain) was observed in a study of regulatory T cells in long-lasting Graves disease. The study, taken as a whole, reports: Reduced TCR diversity was observed in persistent Graves' patients versus newly diagnosed patients. The researchers studied only peripheral blood, not thyroid tissue. Persistent cases favored TRBV28, TRBJ1-2 and TRBJ2-5.

This clonotype was seen ten or more times. What it recognizes is unknown. Building of the TCR beta libraries involved iRepertoire HTBI primers and Arm-PCR of CDR3 regions. TCRdb reanalysed the multiplex PCR reads using MiXCR and keeps one entry per CDR3 protein. The table lists about 200,000 distinct CDR3 sequences, about 19% of them singletons. Specified time point: newly diagnosed GD, antithyroid drugs for less than 3 months. Construction of the TCR library relied on RNA isolated from PBMCs. Germline trimming cut 0 bases from V and 0 bases from J; bases unmatched to any gene: 5. The CDR3 extends over 17 amino acids. Germline lookup yields CDR1 LNHNV and CDR2 YYDKDF (reference sequence). This sample was also put to use in a study of T cells in Graves' hyperthyroidism and ophthalmopathy. Per that study: Uncontrolled infection, other autoimmune disease, pregnancy or lactation led to exclusion.

The chain employs TRBV15 and TRBJ2-3; 8 bases agree with TRBD2. The source is a woman aged 30 to 39 with Graves disease. This specimen was peripheral blood mononuclear cells (PBMCs), taken at new diagnosis, from a patient treated with antithyroid drugs. DNA for the CDR3: TGTGCCACCAGCAGAGAACTAGCGGCCCCTAGCACAGATACGCAGTATTTT. It yields the protein CATSRELAAPSTDTQYF.